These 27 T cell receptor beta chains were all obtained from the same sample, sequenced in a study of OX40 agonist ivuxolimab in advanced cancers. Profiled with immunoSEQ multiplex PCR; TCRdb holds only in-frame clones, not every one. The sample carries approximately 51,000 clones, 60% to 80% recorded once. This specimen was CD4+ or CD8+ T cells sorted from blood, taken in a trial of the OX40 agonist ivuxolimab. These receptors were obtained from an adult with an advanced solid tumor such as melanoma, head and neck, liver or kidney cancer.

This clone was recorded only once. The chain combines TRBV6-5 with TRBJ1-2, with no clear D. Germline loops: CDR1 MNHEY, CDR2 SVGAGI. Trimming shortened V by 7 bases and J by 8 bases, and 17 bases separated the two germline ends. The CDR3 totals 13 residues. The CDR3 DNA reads TGTGCCAGCAAAAAGGGTGGGATACGGGGCTACACCTTC. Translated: CASKKGGIRGYTF.

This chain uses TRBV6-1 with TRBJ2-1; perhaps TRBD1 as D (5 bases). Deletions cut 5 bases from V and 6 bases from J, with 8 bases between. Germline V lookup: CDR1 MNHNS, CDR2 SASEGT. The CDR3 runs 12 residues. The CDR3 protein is CASSSQGNEQFF. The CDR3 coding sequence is TGTGCCAGCAGTAGCCAGGGCAATGAGCAGTTCTTC.

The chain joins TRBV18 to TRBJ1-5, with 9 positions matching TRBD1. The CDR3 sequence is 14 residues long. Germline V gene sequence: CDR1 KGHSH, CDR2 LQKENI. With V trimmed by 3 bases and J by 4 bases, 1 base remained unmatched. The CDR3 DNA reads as TGTGCCAGCTCACCTGGACAGGGGAATCAGCCCCAGCATTTT. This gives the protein CASSPGQGNQPQHF.

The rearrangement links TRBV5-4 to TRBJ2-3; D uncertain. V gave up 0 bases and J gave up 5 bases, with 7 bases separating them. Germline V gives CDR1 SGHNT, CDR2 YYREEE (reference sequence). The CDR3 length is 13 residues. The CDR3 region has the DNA TGTGCCAGCAGCTTGGGGCGGAGAGATACGCAGTATTTT. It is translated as CASSLGRRDTQYF.

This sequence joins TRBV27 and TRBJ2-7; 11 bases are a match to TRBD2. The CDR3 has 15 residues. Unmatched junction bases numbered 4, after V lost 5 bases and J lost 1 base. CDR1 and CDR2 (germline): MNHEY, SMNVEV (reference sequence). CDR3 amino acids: CASSGGTSGSYEQYF. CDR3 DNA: TGTGCCAGCAGTGGAGGGACTAGCGGATCCTACGAGCAGTACTTC.

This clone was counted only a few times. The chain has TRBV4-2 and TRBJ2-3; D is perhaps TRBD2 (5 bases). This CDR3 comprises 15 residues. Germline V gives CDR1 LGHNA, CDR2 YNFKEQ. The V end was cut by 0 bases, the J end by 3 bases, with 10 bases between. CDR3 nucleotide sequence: TGTGCCAGCAGCCAAGATAGGAGGATGACAGATACGCAGTATTTT. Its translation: CASSQDRRMTDTQYF.

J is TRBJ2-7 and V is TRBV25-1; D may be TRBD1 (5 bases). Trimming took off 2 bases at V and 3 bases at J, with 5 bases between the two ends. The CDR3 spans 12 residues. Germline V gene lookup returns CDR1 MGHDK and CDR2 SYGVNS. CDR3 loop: CASSEQGYEQYF. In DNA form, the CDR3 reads TGTGCCAGCAGTGAACAGGGCTACGAGCAGTACTTC.

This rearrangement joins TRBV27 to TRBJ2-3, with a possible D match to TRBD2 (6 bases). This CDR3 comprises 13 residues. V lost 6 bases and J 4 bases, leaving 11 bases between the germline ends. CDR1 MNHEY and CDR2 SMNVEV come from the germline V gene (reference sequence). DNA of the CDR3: TGTGCCAGCAGCCCCCGCGGGGCAGATACGCAGTATTTT. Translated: CASSPRGADTQYF.

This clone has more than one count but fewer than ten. The CDR3 spells CASSQFRGEQYF. The CDR3 DNA sequence: TGTGCCAGCAGCCAGTTCCGGGGCGAGCAGTACTTC. The chain joins TRBV6-5 to TRBJ2-7; perhaps TRBD2 as D (5 bases). This CDR3 spans 12 amino acids. The germline V gene has CDR1 MNHEY and CDR2 SVGAGI. Trimming took 6 bases from V and 6 from J, leaving 12 bases between them.

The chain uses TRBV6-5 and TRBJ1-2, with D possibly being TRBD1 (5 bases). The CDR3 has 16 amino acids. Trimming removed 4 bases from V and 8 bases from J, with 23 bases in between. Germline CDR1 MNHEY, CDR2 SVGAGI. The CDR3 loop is CASSSHTIQGVDGYTF. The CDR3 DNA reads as TGTGCCAGCAGTTCCCATACTATCCAGGGAGTGGACGGCTACACCTTC.

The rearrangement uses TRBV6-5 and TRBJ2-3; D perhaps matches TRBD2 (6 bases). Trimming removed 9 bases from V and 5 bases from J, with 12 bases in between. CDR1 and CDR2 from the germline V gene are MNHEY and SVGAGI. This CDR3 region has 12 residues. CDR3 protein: CASRGRRDTQYF. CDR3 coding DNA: TGTGCCAGTCGGGGGAGAAGAGATACGCAGTATTTT.

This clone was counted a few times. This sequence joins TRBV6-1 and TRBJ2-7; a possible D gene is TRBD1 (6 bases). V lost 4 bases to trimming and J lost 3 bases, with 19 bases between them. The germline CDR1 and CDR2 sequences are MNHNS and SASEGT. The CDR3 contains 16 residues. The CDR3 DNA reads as TGTGCCAGCAGTGCTAGGGACACACCCGGTGTCTACGAGCAGTACTTC. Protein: CASSARDTPGVYEQYF.

Here the CDR3 reads CASSALRGGEQYF. Written as DNA, the CDR3 is TGTGCCAGCAGTGCCCTCAGGGGCGGCGAGCAGTACTTC. The chain recombines TRBV6-1 with TRBJ2-7, with a possible D match to TRBD1 (6 bases). This CDR3 region has 13 residues. Trimming left V 4 bases short and J 6 bases short, with 13 bases between. The germline V gene encodes CDR1 MNHNS and CDR2 SASEGT.

The CDR3 DNA follows: TGTGCCAGCAGTCCAAGGGTCCGATGGAGCGAGCAGTACTTC. This codes for CASSPRVRWSEQYF. The chain is built from TRBV28 and TRBJ2-7; no reliable D call. Trimming shortened V by 5 bases and J by 6 bases, and 17 bases separated the two germline ends. The germline gives CDR1 MDHEN, CDR2 SYDVKM. The CDR3 loop spans 14 amino acids.

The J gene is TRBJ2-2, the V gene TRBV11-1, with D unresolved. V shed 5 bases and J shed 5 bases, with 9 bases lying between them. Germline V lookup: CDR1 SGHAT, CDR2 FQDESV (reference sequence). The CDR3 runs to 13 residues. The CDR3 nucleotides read TGTGCCAGCAGCCCCGTTCGGACCGGGGAGCTGTTTTTT. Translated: CASSPVRTGELFF.

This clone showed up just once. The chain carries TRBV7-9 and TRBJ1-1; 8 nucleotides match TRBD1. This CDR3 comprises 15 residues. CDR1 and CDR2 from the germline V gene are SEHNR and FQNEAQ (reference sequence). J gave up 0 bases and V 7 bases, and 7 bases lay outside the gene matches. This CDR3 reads CASIGTGVMNTEAFF. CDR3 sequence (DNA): TGTGCCAGCATAGGGACAGGAGTCATGAACACTGAAGCTTTCTTT.

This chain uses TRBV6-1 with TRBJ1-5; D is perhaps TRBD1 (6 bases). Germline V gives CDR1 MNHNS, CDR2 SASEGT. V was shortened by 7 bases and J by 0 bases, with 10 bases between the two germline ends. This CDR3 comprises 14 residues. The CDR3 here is CASTGQISNQPQHF. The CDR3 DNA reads TGTGCCAGCACCGGACAGATTAGCAATCAGCCCCAGCATTTT.

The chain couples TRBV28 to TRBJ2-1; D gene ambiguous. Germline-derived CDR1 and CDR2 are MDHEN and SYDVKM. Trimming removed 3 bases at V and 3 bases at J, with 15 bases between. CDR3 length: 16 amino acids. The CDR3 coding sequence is TGTGCCAGCAGTTTTGGCCCCTGGAGTGACTACAATGAGCAGTTCTTC. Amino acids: CASSFGPWSDYNEQFF.

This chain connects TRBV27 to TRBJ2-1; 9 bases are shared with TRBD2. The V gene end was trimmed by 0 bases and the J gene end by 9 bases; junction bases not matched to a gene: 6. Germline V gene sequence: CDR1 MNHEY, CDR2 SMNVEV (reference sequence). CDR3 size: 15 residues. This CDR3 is CASSLSLAGSREQFF. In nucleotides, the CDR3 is TGTGCCAGCAGTTTATCCCTAGCGGGAAGTCGTGAGCAGTTCTTC.

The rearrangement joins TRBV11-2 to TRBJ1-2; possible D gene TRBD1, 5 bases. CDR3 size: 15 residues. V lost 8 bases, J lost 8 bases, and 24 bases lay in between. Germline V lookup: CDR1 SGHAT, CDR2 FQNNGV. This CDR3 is CASGVPGRRGYGYTF. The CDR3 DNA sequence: TGTGCCAGCGGGGTTCCAGGGCGCCGAGGGTACGGCTACACCTTC.

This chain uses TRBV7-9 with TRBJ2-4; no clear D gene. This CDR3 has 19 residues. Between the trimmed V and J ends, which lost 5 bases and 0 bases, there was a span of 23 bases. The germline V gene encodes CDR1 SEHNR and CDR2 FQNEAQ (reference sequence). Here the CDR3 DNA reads TGTGCCAGCAGCCCTACGTCGTTGGGCCGCGAACTAGCCAAAAACATTCAGTACTTC. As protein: CASSPTSLGRELAKNIQYF.

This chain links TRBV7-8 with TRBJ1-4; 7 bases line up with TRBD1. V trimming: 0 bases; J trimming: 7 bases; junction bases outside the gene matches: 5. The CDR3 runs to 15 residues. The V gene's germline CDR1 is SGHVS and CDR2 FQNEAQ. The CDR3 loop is CASSLAQGGAEKLFF. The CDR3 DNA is TGTGCCAGCAGCTTAGCGCAGGGGGGGGCTGAAAAACTGTTTTTT.

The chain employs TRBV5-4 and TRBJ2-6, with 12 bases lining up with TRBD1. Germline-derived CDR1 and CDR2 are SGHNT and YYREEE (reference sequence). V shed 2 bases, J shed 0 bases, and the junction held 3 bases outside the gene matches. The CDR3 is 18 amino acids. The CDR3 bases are TGTGCCAGCAGCTTCGGGACAGGGGGCCTCTCTGGGGCCAACGTCCTGACTTTC. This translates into CASSFGTGGLSGANVLTF.

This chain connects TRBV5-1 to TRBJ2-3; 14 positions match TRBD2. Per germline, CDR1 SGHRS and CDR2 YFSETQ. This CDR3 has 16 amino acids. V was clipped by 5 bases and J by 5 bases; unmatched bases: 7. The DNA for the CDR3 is TGCGCCAGCAGTCAGGGACTAGCGGGAGCCAAAGATACGCAGTATTTT. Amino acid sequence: CASSQGLAGAKDTQYF.

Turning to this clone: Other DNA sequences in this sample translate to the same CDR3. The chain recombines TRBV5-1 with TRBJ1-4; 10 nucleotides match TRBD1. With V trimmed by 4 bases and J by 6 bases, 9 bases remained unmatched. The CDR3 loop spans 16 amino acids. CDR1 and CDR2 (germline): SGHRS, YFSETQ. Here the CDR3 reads CASSGPRDRGDEKLFF. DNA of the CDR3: TGCGCCAGCAGCGGGCCCCGGGACAGGGGAGATGAAAAACTGTTTTTT.

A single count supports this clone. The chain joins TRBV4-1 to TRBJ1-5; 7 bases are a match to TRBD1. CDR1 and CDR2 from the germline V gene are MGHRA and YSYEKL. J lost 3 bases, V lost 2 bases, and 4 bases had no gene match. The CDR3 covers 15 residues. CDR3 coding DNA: TGCGCCAGCAGCCAAATACAGGGGATCAATCAGCCCCAGCATTTT. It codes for CASSQIQGINQPQHF.

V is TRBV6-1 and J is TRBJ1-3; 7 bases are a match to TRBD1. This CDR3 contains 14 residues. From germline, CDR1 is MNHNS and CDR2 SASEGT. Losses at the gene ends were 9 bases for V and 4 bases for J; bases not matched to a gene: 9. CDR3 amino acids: CASDSGGEGNTIYF. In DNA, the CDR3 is TGTGCCAGTGACTCAGGGGGAGAAGGAAACACCATATATTTT.